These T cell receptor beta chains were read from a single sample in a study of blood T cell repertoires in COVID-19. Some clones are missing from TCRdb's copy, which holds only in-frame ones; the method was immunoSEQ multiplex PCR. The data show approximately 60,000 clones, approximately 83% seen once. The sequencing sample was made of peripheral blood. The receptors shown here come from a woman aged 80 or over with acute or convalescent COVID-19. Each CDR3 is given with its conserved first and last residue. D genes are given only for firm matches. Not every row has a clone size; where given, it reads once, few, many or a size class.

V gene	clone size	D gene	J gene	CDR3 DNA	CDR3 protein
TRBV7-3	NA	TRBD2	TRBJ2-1	TGTGCCAGCAGCTTACGGCTAGCGGAACGGAATGAGCAGTTCTTC	CASSLRLAERNEQFF
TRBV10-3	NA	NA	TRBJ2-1	TGTGCCATCAGTTTAGGGGGCTACAATGAGCAGTTCTTC	CAISLGGYNEQFF
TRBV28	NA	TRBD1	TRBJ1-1	TGTGCCAGCAGTTTGGGGACAGGGGTTGAAGCTTTCTTT	CASSLGTGVEAFF
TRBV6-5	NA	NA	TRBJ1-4	TGTGCCAGCACCTCCGGAACTAATGAAAAACTGTTTTTT	CASTSGTNEKLFF
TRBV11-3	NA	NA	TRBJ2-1	TGTGCCAGCAGCTTAGCGGGGGGCGATGAGCAGTTCTTC	CASSLAGGDEQFF
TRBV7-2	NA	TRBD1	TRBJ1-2	TGTGCCAGCAGCTTACGCAGACAGGGAGACTACACCTTC	CASSLRRQGDYTF
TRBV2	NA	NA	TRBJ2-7	TGTGCCAGCAGTCTGCTCCTGGGCGGGGTCGAGCAGTACTTC	CASSLLLGGVEQYF
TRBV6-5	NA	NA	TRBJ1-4	TGTGCCAGCAGTTCGGTTGGAGGGATGGATGAAAAACTGTTTTTT	CASSSVGGMDEKLFF
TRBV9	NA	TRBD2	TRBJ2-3	TGTGCCAGCAGCGTCGGTACGGGGGGGCCCACAGATACGCAGTATTTT	CASSVGTGGPTDTQYF
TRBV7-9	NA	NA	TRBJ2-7	TGTGCCAGCAGCTCATGGGCTAGCGATGACTACGAGCAGTACTTC	CASSSWASDDYEQYF
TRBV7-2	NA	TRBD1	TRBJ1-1	TGTGCCAGCAGCCCACGACAGGGTATGAACACTGAAGCTTTCTTT	CASSPRQGMNTEAFF
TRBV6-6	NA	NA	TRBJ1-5	TGTGCCAGCAGTTACGGCAGGGAAAGTCAGCCCCAGCATTTT	CASSYGRESQPQHF
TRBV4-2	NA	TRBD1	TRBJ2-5	TGTGCCAGCAGCCCCCCCGGGACAGGCAAAGAGACCCAGTACTTC	CASSPPGTGKETQYF
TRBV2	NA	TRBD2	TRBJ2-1	TGTGCCAGCAGTGAGACTAGCGGGAGGGCGAGCTACAATGAGCAGTTCTTC	CASSETSGRASYNEQFF
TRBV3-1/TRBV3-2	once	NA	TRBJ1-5	TGTGCCAGCAGCCAAGGGCCGACAGTACCCAATCAGCCCCAGCATTTT	CASSQGPTVPNQPQHF